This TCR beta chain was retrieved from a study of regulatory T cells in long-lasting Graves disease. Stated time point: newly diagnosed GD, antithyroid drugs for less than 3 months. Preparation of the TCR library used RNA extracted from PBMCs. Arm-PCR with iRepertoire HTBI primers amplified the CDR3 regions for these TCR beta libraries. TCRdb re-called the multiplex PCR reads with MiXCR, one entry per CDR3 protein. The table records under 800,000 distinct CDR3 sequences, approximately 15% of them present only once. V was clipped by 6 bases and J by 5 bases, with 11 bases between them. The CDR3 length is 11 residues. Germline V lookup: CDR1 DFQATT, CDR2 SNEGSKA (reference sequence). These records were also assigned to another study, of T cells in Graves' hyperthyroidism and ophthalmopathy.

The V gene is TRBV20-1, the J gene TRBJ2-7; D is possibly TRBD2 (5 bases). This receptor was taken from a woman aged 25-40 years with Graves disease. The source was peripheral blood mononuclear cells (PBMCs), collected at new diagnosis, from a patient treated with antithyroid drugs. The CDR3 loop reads CSATGLNEQYF. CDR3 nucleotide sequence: TGCAGTGCCACGGGGTTAAACGAGCAGTACTTC.